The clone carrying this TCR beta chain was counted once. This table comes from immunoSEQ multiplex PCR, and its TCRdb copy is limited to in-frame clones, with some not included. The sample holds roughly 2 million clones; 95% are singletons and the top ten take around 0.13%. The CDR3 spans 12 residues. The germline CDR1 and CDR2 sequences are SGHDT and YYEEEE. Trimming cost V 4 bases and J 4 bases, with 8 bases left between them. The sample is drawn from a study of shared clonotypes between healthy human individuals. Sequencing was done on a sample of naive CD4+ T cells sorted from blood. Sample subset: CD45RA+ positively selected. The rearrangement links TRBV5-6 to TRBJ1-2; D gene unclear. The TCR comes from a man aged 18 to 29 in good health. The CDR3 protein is CASSMGIYGYTF. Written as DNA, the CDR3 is TGTGCCAGCAGCATGGGTATCTATGGCTACACCTTC.